Listed here are 8 T cell receptor beta chains from one sample, sequenced in a study of human T cells and chemical hapten exposure. Time point of the sample: patch test 3, about 24 weeks after DPC sensitization. As to treatment: therapeutic diphenylcyclopropenone sensitization with weekly scalp DPC. Whole blood that had not been fractionated was the source of extracted total RNA. A single record per CDR3 protein comes from TCRdb applying MiXCR to the RACE reads. The table lists fewer than 40,000 distinct CDR3 sequences, roughly 12% of them singletons. The specimen was whole blood, collected in connection with sensitization to the hapten diphenylcyclopropenone (DPC). Source of these receptors: a woman aged 40-49 years with alopecia areata. Some clones in this sample may be carry-over from other donors' samples.

Concerning this clonotype itself: The limits of the CDR3 on the DNA are not certain, so only TCRdb's listed CDR3 is given. The gene calls are TRBV12-3 or TRBV12-4 and TRBJ1-1; the table calls TRBD1, which could not be checked here. Ends included, the CDR3 has 14 residues. The CDR3 is CASSFLAGAPEAFF.

This clonotype was seen many times. This chain connects TRBV6-5 to TRBJ1-6; a weak D match, TRBD1 (5 bases). V was pared by 4 bases and J by 9 bases, with 13 bases between. Per the germline V gene, CDR1 is MNHEY and CDR2 is SVGAGI. CDR3 size: 14 residues. The CDR3 region is CASSLWGNRSPLHF. CDR3 DNA sequence: TGTGCCAGCAGTTTATGGGGGAATCGTTCACCCCTCCACTTT.

In its sample, this clonotype was seen many times. This chain links TRBV4-3 with TRBJ1-2; TRBD1 aligns across 8 bases. The junction had 5 bases not matched to a gene; V was cut back by 4 bases and J by 4 bases. Germline CDR1 LGHNA, CDR2 YSLEER. The CDR3 loop spans 14 amino acids. The CDR3 here is CASSPAGTGYGYTF. The CDR3 DNA follows: TGCGCCAGCAGCCCTGCGGGGACAGGCTATGGCTACACCTTC.

This clonotype was seen more than once but under ten times. The chain combines TRBV3-1 with TRBJ2-1, with D perhaps TRBD1 (5 bases). V dropped 1 base and J dropped 7 bases, with 11 bases sitting between them. Germline assignment: CDR1 LGHDT and CDR2 YNNKEL (reference sequence). This CDR3 region has 14 residues. CDR3 protein: CASSQVGLMNEQFF. CDR3 DNA sequence: TGTGCCAGCAGCCAAGTGGGGCTGATGAATGAGCAGTTCTTC.

The sample holds many counts of this clonotype. The CDR3 nucleotides are TGTGCCAGTAGTCCCACAGGGGCAGGTGAAAAACTGTTTTTT. Translated, it gives CASSPTGAGEKLFF. The rearrangement joins TRBV19 to TRBJ1-4; 7 bases line up with TRBD1. V dropped 5 bases and J dropped 7; count of bases not matched to a gene: 7. The CDR3 consists of 14 residues. CDR1 is LNHDA and CDR2 is SQIVND in the germline V gene (reference sequence).

This rearrangement joins TRBV5-1 to TRBJ2-7; no clear D gene. Trimming removed 7 bases at V and 6 bases at J, with 11 bases between. The length of the CDR3 is 11 residues. The germline CDR1 and CDR2 sequences are SGHRS and YFSETQ. The CDR3 sequence: CASGQPLEQYF. CDR3 nucleotide sequence: TGCGCCAGCGGCCAGCCTCTCGAGCAGTACTTC.

Ten or more counts support this clonotype. The chain couples TRBV29-1 to TRBJ2-3; D gene uncertain. The CDR3 sequence is 11 residues long. Per the germline V gene, CDR1 is SQVTM and CDR2 is ANQGSEA. V was trimmed by 7 bases and J by 4 bases, leaving 9 bases between them. The CDR3 loop reads CSGRIADTQYF. The CDR3 bases are TGCAGCGGCCGGATAGCAGATACGCAGTATTTT.

This clonotype was recorded many times. The rearrangement links TRBV20-1 to TRBJ1-1, with TRBD1 as a possible D gene (5 bases). The length of the CDR3 is 13 residues. Looked up from germline, CDR1 is DFQATT and CDR2 is SNEGSKA (reference sequence). With 5 bases removed from V and 4 bases from J, the gap between germline ends came to 14 bases. The CDR3 bases are TGCAGTGCTCCAGGGAACTATGGCACTGAAGCTTTCTTT. Translated: CSAPGNYGTEAFF.